This TCR beta chain was recorded in a study of T cell changes during pregnancy in multiple sclerosis. Method: immunoSEQ multiplex PCR; TCRdb's copy keeps in-frame clones and lacks some. The sample includes 20,000 or so clones, over 80% seen only once; the top ten take 4.5% to 7%. The CDR3 is 12 amino acids. CDR1 and CDR2 (germline): MNHEY, SMNVEV (reference sequence). V gave up 5 bases and J gave up 6 bases; unmatched junction bases: 2. This chain uses TRBV27 with TRBJ1-1; 8 nucleotides line up with TRBD1. Sequenced here: CD8+ T cells from peripheral blood mononuclear cells, sampled after pregnancy. The sequence derives from a female donor in good health, enrolled as a control in a pregnancy study. CDR3 protein: CASSTGGSEAFF. In DNA, the CDR3 is TGTGCCAGCAGTACAGGGGGGTCTGAAGCTTTCTTT.